The 13 T cell receptor beta chains listed next were all sequenced from one sample in a study of beta chain features in type 1 diabetes. The entirety of the isolated RNA underwent reverse transcription, so expressed TCRB transcripts were sequenced. This table comes from immunoSEQ multiplex PCR, and its TCRdb copy is limited to in-frame clones, with some not included. The repertoire has under 950,000 clones, 15% to 20% of them found once; the top ten carry 0.023%. Material for sequencing was naive CD4+ T cells from blood. The receptors were sampled from a woman in her late teens or twenties in good health.

Only a few counts were recorded for this clone. The chain employs TRBV2 and TRBJ1-2; D gene uncertain. Germline CDR1 is SNHLY and CDR2 is FYNNEI. CDR3 length: 14 amino acids. V was pared by 6 bases and J by 8 bases, with 19 bases between. In DNA, the CDR3 is TGTGCCAGCAGGTCCCCGTTGGTGGACGGGGGCTACACCTTC. Translation gives CASRSPLVDGGYTF.

This clone was detected only a few times. The genes are TRBV7-9 and TRBJ2-1; 12 bases match TRBD2. The CDR3 is made up of 18 amino acids. Unmatched junction bases numbered 9, after V lost 5 bases and J lost 1 base. CDR1 and CDR2 from the germline V gene are SEHNR and FQNEAQ (reference sequence). The DNA of the CDR3 is TGTGCCAGCAGCCTCCTAGCGGGAGGGAGGGGATCCTACAATGAGCAGTTCTTC. Its protein is CASSLLAGGRGSYNEQFF.

This clone was seen a few times. A read error may produce the germline difference seen at one junction end. The rearrangement joins TRBV7-7 to TRBJ2-5; TRBD2 matches at 9 bases. The germline V gene encodes CDR1 SSHAT and CDR2 FNYEAQ (reference sequence). The CDR3 sequence is 17 residues long. CDR3 nucleotide sequence: TGTGCTAGCAGCTTAGGTAGCGGGAGAGGGGTCAAAGAGACCCAGTACTTC. Its translation: CASSLGSGRGVKETQYF.

This clone came up a few times. This sequence joins TRBV5-6 and TRBJ1-1; 7 nucleotides match TRBD1. Looked up from germline, CDR1 is SGHDT and CDR2 is YYEEEE. Germline trimming cut 4 bases from V and 4 bases from J; bases unmatched to any gene: 10. CDR3 length equals 15 residues. The DNA for the CDR3 is TGTGCCAGCAGCCTATTACAGGGGCCGGGCACTGAAGCTTTCTTT. Amino acid sequence: CASSLLQGPGTEAFF.

The CDR3 coding sequence is TGTGCCAGCAGCGGTTCTAGCGGGAGAAGGTCAGATACGCAGTATTTT. Its protein product is CASSGSSGRRSDTQYF. The chain recombines TRBV5-4 with TRBJ2-3, with 10 bases aligning to TRBD2. The CDR3 spans 16 residues. Germline assignment: CDR1 SGHNT and CDR2 YYREEE (reference sequence). Losses at the gene ends were 4 bases for V and 4 bases for J; bases not matched to a gene: 9.

The chain links TRBV20-1 to TRBJ2-7; 7 nucleotides match TRBD2. The CDR3 loop spans 11 amino acids. The germline CDR1 and CDR2 sequences are DFQATT and SNEGSKA (reference sequence). V shed 7 bases and J 3 bases; nucleotides not matched to a gene: 3. The CDR3 DNA reads as TGCAGTGGGGACTACAACTACGAGCAGTACTTC. Residues: CSGDYNYEQYF.

This clone was counted only a few times. This chain uses TRBV2 with TRBJ2-1; no reliable D call. In germline, CDR1 is SNHLY, CDR2 FYNNEI. The CDR3 runs 11 residues. Trimming removed 8 bases from V and 5 bases from J, with 7 bases in between. CDR3 coding DNA: TGTGCCAGCCGCTACCACAATGAGCAGTTCTTC. Translating gives CASRYHNEQFF.

This clone appeared a few times. The J gene is TRBJ2-7, the V gene TRBV4-2; 7 nucleotides line up with TRBD2. Looked up from germline, CDR1 is LGHNA and CDR2 is YNFKEQ. V lost 0 bases, J lost 4 bases, and 12 bases stayed unmatched. CDR3 size: 17 residues. CDR3 sequence: CASSQDSRTSFGYEQYF. The CDR3 coding sequence is TGTGCCAGCAGCCAAGATTCCAGGACTAGTTTCGGATACGAGCAGTACTTC.

This rearrangement joins TRBV19 to TRBJ2-7; 8 positions agree with TRBD2. Unmatched junction bases numbered 8, after V lost 7 bases and J lost 6 bases. Germline V lookup: CDR1 LNHDA, CDR2 SQIVND (reference sequence). The CDR3 length is 13 residues. The CDR3 DNA reads TGTGCCAGTACCCCGGGAGGGGTTGGCGAGCAGTACTTC. It yields the protein CASTPGGVGEQYF.

This clone was observed a single time. Distinct nucleotide sequences in the sample also encode this CDR3. This chain uses TRBV9 with TRBJ2-7; 12 bases agree with TRBD2. Looked up from germline, CDR1 is SGDLS and CDR2 is YYNGEE. This CDR3 has 15 amino acids. The J segment lost 2 bases and the V segment lost 0 bases, leaving 0 bases of the junction unmatched. The CDR3 protein is CASSVGLAGAYEQYF. DNA of the CDR3: TGTGCCAGCAGCGTAGGACTAGCGGGAGCCTACGAGCAGTACTTC.

This clone turned up a few times. The V and J genes are TRBV6-5 and TRBJ2-7; 13 bases map to TRBD2. This CDR3 comprises 16 residues. With 0 bases clipped from V and 6 bases from J, the junction kept 5 bases outside the gene matches. The V gene's germline CDR1 is MNHEY and CDR2 SVGAGI. CDR3 nucleotide sequence: TGTGCCAGCAGTTACTCGGGACTAGCGGGAACCACCGAGCAGTACTTC. Its protein product is CASSYSGLAGTTEQYF.

This rearrangement joins TRBV11-2 to TRBJ2-1; D is unclear. V was trimmed by 8 bases and J by 8 bases, leaving 16 bases between them. The CDR3 totals 13 residues. Germline CDR1 reads SGHAT; CDR2 reads FQNNGV. The CDR3 loop reads CASHSESWDEQFF. CDR3 coding DNA: TGTGCCAGCCATTCTGAAAGTTGGGATGAGCAGTTCTTC.

V usage is TRBV7-2 and J usage is TRBJ2-2; perhaps TRBD2 as D (5 bases). Germline V CDR1 and CDR2: SGHTA, FQGNSA. The length of the CDR3 is 13 residues. Deletions cut 5 bases from V and 6 bases from J, with 10 bases between. This CDR3 reads CASSRQLAGELFF. The CDR3 DNA is TGTGCCAGCAGCCGCCAACTAGCCGGGGAGCTGTTTTTT.